The clone carrying this T cell receptor beta chain occurred many times. Its matching antigen is unknown. In making TCR beta libraries, quantitative 5'-RACE with molecular barcodes was used. One entry per CDR3 protein results from TCRdb running MiXCR on the 5' RACE reads. Here the sample spans 500,000 to 650,000 distinct CDR3 sequences, roughly 5.3% being singletons. This sample was included in a study of CD8 T cells in ankylosing spondylitis. Findings of the study overall: Matched ankylosing spondylitis synovial fluid reportedly showed significant enrichment of disease-linked clones. A TCR beta motif made of fewer than ten highly homologous variants seemed typical of ankylosing spondylitis blood.

The germline V gene encodes CDR1 SGHRS and CDR2 YFSETQ. The V and J ends lost 0 bases and 3 bases respectively, with 9 bases between them. This CDR3 comprises 15 residues. The chain joins TRBV5-1 to TRBJ2-2, with TRBD2 as a possible D gene (6 bases). Sequenced: blood, either unsorted or a sorted T cell fraction (not recorded which). This TCR was recovered from a male donor with ankylosing spondylitis. CDR3 amino acids: CASSLAGGDTGELFF. The CDR3 region has the DNA TGCGCCAGCAGCTTGGCCGGCGGGGACACCGGGGAGCTGTTTTTT.